This entry describes one T cell receptor (beta chain). The table came from immunoSEQ multiplex PCR; TCRdb's copy has only in-frame clones and leaves some out. The profile shows more than 95,000 clones, roughly 89% of them singletons. This sample is drawn from a study of cytomegalovirus exposure and HLA in healthy donors. The donors were members of the validation cohort, which comprised about 120 subjects and was separate from the first cohort of roughly 700 subjects. Sequencing was performed on PBMCs. This receptor was obtained from a woman in her late teens or twenties in good health and CMV-seronegative.

The CDR3 DNA reads as TGTGCCAGTAGTCCGGGACAGGGGGCAACAGATACGCAGTATTTT. Its protein product is CASSPGQGATDTQYF. The gene calls are TRBV19 and TRBJ2-3; 12 nucleotides match TRBD1. CDR3 length: 15 residues. In germline, CDR1 is LNHDA, CDR2 SQIVND (reference sequence). Trimming cost V 5 bases and J 3 bases; bases outside gene matches: 3.